This T cell receptor (delta chain) was captured in a study of Vδ1+ human thymocytes (dated by TCRdb to 2016 to 2019). Regarding the research as a whole: The study characterised mRNA-level TRG and TRD CDR3 repertoires of highly purified Vdelta1+ thymocytes from young children as a data resource. Earlier work had validated the multiplex-based CDR3 amplicon strategy against 5'RACE-based methods for generating CDR3 amplicons.

RNA was extracted with the RNeasy mini kit and reverse transcribed using Superscript III. Multiplex PCR was used to generate CDR3 amplicons, with pooled V-gene forward primers and a constant-region reverse primer carrying Illumina adaptor overhangs. After gel purification, amplicons were indexed with Nextera index primers over roughly 8 extra PCR cycles and were then purified with AMPure XP beads. Libraries were sequenced on an Illumina MiSeq with paired-end 250 bp reads, dual indexing and about 20% PhiX spike-in. Processing in the source paper ran as follows. Reads were quality checked with FastQC, and TRG read pairs were merged with ea-utils fastq-join. Sequences were annotated with IMGT/HighV-QUEST, keeping only productive sequences with unambiguous V-gene assignment; clonotypes were defined by identical CDR3 sequence. Downstream analysis used VDJtools 1.1.1, tcR 2.2.3, Treemap and vegan Shannon diversity in R 3.4.4. Clones were re-identified by TCRdb from the public reads with CATT, and rows with the same DNA were merged. The V and J calls and clone size come from TCRdb's table, not from the authors' own analysis. Within this sample are 23,000 or so delta-chain clones, with approximately 30% of them counted one time only. The ten largest clonotypes hold about 1.4% of the sample.

On this clone itself: Its antigen is currently not known. The junction and the germline gene differ at one end; a read error may be behind it.

The paper's findings and limits, for the study overall: Donors did not cluster by age or sex, so the analyses were not stratified by age or sex. Donors shared many TRG clonotypes (up to about 7x10^3), but TRD repertoires were essentially private, with at most 120 shared. Thymic TRG and TRD repertoires appeared highly polyclonal with Gaussian CDR3 length distributions, unlike oligoclonal peripheral blood repertoires. The use of highly purified populations and single-cell validation was advised by the authors, since misinterpretation of bulk repertoire data could be caused by unexpected Vdelta2 sequences. Despite high sort purity, 15% to 25% of thymic TRD sequences were Vdelta2 (and few Vdelta3), unlike peripheral blood Vdelta1+ controls.

Thymic samples were depleted of alphabeta T cells, then CD3+ TCRVdelta1+ TCRVdelta2- thymocytes were FACS-sorted. The purity of the sorted Vdelta1+ thymocytes was between roughly 98% and 99.6%. Thymic specimens were obtained from roughly eight paediatric patients, aged from 5 days to 15 months, who were undergoing corrective cardiac surgery. The thymic tissue was dispersed, and mononuclear cells were isolated using a Histopaque-1077 density gradient. For staining, the antibodies used were anti-TCRVdelta1 clone TS8.2, anti-TCRVdelta2 clone B6, anti-CD3 clone HIT3a and anti-TCRalphabeta clone IP26. The germline V gene sets CDR1 to TSWWSYY and CDR2 to QGS. Including the terminal cysteine and phenylalanine, the CDR3 comprises 20 residues. The CDR3 DNA has 60 bases and is translated from base 1.

Rearrangement joined TRDV1 to TRDJ1; the D segment might be TRDD2 or TRDD3, since each matches 5 bases. Sequenced material: Vdelta1+ gamma-delta thymocytes from the thymus. In the paper's terms, the cell subset or site label means: FACS-sorted CD3+ TCRalphabeta- TCRVdelta1+ TCRVdelta2- thymocytes. This receptor was identified in a boy under three years old who had congenital heart surgery. The CDR3 region: CALGERLLRNHRGVTDKPIF. The DNA reads TGTGCTCTTGGGGAACGCCTACTGCGTAATCATCGGGGGGTCACCGATAAACCCATCTTT.